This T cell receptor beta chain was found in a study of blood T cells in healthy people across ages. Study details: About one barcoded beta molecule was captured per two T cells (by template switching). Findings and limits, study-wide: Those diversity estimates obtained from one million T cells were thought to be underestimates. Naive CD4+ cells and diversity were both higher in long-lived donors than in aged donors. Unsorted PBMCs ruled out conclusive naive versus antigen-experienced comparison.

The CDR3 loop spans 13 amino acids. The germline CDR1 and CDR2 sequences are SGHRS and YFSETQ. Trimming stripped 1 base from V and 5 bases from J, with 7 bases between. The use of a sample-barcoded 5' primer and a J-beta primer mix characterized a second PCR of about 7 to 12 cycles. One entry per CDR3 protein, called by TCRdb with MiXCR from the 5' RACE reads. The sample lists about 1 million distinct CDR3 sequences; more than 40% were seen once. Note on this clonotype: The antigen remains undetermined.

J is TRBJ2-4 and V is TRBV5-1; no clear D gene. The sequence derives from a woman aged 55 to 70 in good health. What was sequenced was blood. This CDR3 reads CASSLNLENIQYF. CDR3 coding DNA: TGCGCCAGCAGCTTGAACCTTGAAAACATTCAGTACTTC.